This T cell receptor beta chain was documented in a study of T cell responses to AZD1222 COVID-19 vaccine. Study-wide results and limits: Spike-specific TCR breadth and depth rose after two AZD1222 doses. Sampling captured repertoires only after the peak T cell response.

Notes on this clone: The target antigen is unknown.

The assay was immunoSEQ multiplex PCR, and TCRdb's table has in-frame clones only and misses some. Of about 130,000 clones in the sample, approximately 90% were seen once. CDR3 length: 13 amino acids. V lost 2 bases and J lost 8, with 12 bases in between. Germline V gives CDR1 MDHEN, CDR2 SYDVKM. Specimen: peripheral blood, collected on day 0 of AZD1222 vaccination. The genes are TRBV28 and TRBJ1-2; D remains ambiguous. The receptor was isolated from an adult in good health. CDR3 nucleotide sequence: TGTGCCAGCAGTTTAAACGTCGATAGGGGCTACACCTTC. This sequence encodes CASSLNVDRGYTF.